This TCR beta chain was captured in a study of blood T cell repertoires in COVID-19. Overall study: Material from acute and convalescent COVID-19 was sourced from the United States, Italy and Spain.

Source study methods: Nucleated cell counts were estimated from reference gene primer amplification. Sequenced by immunoSEQ multiplex PCR; TCRdb stores in-frame clones only, minus some. Clone size and V and J calls were adopted from that table, with D and trimming inferred from the DNA. The table has some 210,000 clones, about four fifths seen once. Cohort assignment relied on participant-reported clinical history. Sequences were obtained from PBMCs or T cells enriched from blood (not recorded which). This receptor was identified in a woman in her forties or fifties with acute COVID-19.

DNA of the CDR3: TGTGCCAGTATTAGACAGGGCAATCAGCCCCAGCATTTT. Translation: CASIRQGNQPQHF. The chain joins TRBV28 to TRBJ1-5; D is possibly TRBD1 (6 bases). Germline-derived CDR1 and CDR2 are MDHEN and SYDVKM. CDR3 length: 13 amino acids. Trimming left V 9 bases short and J 2 bases short, with 11 bases between.